This T cell receptor beta chain is from a study of vaccination and CD4 T cells after COVID-19. Study details: Convalescent participants consisted of six males and four females, two being Hispanic.

Findings and limits, study-wide: Looking at convalescent patients, 304 of their 307 vaccine-specific clones were spike mono-reactive. The median proportion of reactive clones detected only post-vaccination in convalescent patients was approximately 87%.

One entry per CDR3 protein, called by TCRdb with MiXCR from the PCR reads. Of 25,000 or so distinct CDR3 sequences in the sample, around 49% were seen once. Regarding this clonotype: Its target is unknown.

V gave up 3 bases and J gave up 0 bases; unmatched junction bases: 5. Germline-derived CDR1 and CDR2 are SGHRS and YFSETQ. This CDR3 has 17 amino acids. The chain carries TRBV5-1 and TRBJ2-6, with 8 bases that match TRBD1. This sequence was found in a human donor who had recovered from COVID-19. The material sequenced was CD4+ T cells from blood, taken before SARS-CoV-2 vaccination. CDR3 nucleotides: TGCGCCAGCAGCTCCCGGACAGGGAACTCTGGGGCCAACGTCCTGACTTTC. Its protein is CASSSRTGNSGANVLTF.